This TCR beta chain is drawn from a study of blood T cell repertoires in COVID-19. Sequenced by immunoSEQ multiplex PCR; TCRdb stores in-frame clones only, minus some. In the table there are roughly 200,000 clones, around four fifths of which are singletons. This clone was observed once. Trimming at V came to 4 bases and at J to 5 bases, leaving 9 bases not matched to a gene. Germline CDR1 is LGHNA and CDR2 is YNFKEQ. The CDR3 contains 15 residues. This receptor was obtained from a man aged 40-49 years who had recovered from COVID-19. Material: PBMCs or T cells enriched from blood (not recorded which). The gene calls are TRBV4-2 and TRBJ1-1; 8 bases are shared with TRBD1. In nucleotides, the CDR3 is TGTGCCAGCAGCCCAAGCCAGGGGGCAGGGACTGAAGCTTTCTTT. It specifies CASSPSQGAGTEAFF.